Below, 26 T cell receptor beta chains from the same sample are listed, as sequenced in a study of cytomegalovirus exposure and HLA in healthy donors. Sequenced by immunoSEQ multiplex PCR; TCRdb stores in-frame clones only, minus some. The data contain roughly 180,000 clones, roughly 84% of them seen just once; the ten biggest clones take up roughly 7%. The sample taken for sequencing was PBMCs. These receptors were taken from a man aged 18 to 30 in good health and CMV-seropositive.

Notes on this clone: Other DNA sequences in the sample encode the same CDR3. CDR3 amino acids: CASSLGGSGYEQYF. Written as DNA, the CDR3 is TGTGCCAGCAGCTTAGGTGGTAGCGGCTACGAGCAGTACTTC. V and J are TRBV7-3 and TRBJ2-7; the D gene is possibly TRBD2 (6 bases). Trimming cost V 2 bases and J 3 bases, with 11 bases left between them. CDR3 size: 14 residues. Germline lookup yields CDR1 SGHTA and CDR2 FQGTGA.

J is TRBJ2-5 and V is TRBV7-3, with 8 nucleotides matching TRBD2. The length of the CDR3 is 15 residues. The V gene's germline CDR1 is SGHTA and CDR2 FQGTGA. J lost 6 bases, V lost 1 base, and 7 bases had no gene match. The CDR3 region has the DNA TGTGCCAGCAGCTTAATCAGCGGGAGTGTCAAGACCCAGTACTTC. It is translated as CASSLISGSVKTQYF. Full variable domain (rest looked up from reference TRBV7-3 and TRBJ2-5): GAGVSQTPSNKVTEKGKYVELRCDPISGHTALYWYRQSLGQGPEFLIYFQGTGAADDSGLPNDRFFAVRPEGSVSTLKIQRTERGDSAVYLCASSLISGSVKTQYFGPGTRLLVL.

A single count supports this clone. The V and J genes are TRBV28 and TRBJ2-3; D is possibly TRBD1 (5 bases). With 1 base removed from V and 4 bases from J, the gap between germline ends came to 18 bases. Germline V gene sequence: CDR1 MDHEN, CDR2 SYDVKM. The CDR3 runs 17 residues. The CDR3 DNA is TGTGCCAGCAGTTTATCCCCGACAGAATTTGGCCCAGATACGCAGTATTTT. Its translation: CASSLSPTEFGPDTQYF.

This chain connects TRBV10-3 to TRBJ1-3, with D possibly TRBD1 on 6 matching bases. From germline, CDR1 is ENHRY and CDR2 SYGVKD. The CDR3 spans 13 residues. The CDR3, as DNA: TGTGCAGGACAGACGCTCTCTGGAAACACCATATATTTT. Protein sequence: CAGQTLSGNTIYF.

A few counts support this clone. The genes are TRBV6-5 and TRBJ1-5, with a possible D match to TRBD1 (5 bases). Per the germline V gene, CDR1 is MNHEY and CDR2 is SVGAGI. V was cut by 6 bases and J by 0 bases, with 12 bases left in between. This CDR3 comprises 15 residues. The CDR3 bases are TGTGCCAGCAGCCTACAGGTTACTAGCAATCAGCCCCAGCATTTT. It encodes CASSLQVTSNQPQHF.

This rearrangement joins TRBV7-2 to TRBJ2-7; D unclear. Trimming stripped 8 bases from V and 7 bases from J, with 18 bases between. CDR1 SGHTA and CDR2 FQGNSA come from the germline V gene. This CDR3 comprises 13 residues. This chain's CDR3 is CASAPGSGREQYF. CDR3 nucleotides: TGTGCCAGCGCCCCCGGGTCCGGAAGGGAGCAGTACTTC.

V usage is TRBV11-3 and J usage is TRBJ1-2; D gene uncertain. The V gene's germline CDR1 is SGHNT and CDR2 YENEEA. V shed 6 bases and J shed 4 bases, with 24 bases lying between them. The CDR3 is made up of 17 amino acids. The CDR3 DNA reads as TGTGCCAGCAGTCGAGTTCACGGACCTCGGGCGGGCTATGGCTACACCTTC. Residues: CASSRVHGPRAGYGYTF.

This clone came up once. The V gene is TRBV5-4, the J gene TRBJ2-1; TRBD2 might be the D (5 bases). Germline V lookup: CDR1 SGHNT, CDR2 YYREEE (reference sequence). With 5 bases removed from V and 5 bases from J, the gap between germline ends came to 14 bases. The CDR3 is 14 residues long. The chain's CDR3 is CASRNGLLDNEQFF. Written as DNA, the CDR3 is TGTGCCAGCAGAAATGGACTGTTAGACAATGAGCAGTTCTTC.

The J gene is TRBJ2-5, the V gene TRBV7-9, with a tentative D call TRBD2 (5 bases). Trimming removed 5 bases from V and 5 bases from J, with 18 bases in between. The V gene's germline CDR1 is SEHNR and CDR2 FQNEAQ (reference sequence). The CDR3 runs to 15 residues. DNA of the CDR3: TGTGCCAGCAGCGGTACAATTGAGGGAAGGGAGACCCAGTACTTC. Amino acids: CASSGTIEGRETQYF.

In this sample, this clone turned up a few times. V is TRBV11-3 and J is TRBJ2-5; D is possibly TRBD2 (6 bases). Germline V gene lookup returns CDR1 SGHNT and CDR2 YENEEA. Trimming left V 4 bases short and J 5 bases short, with 14 bases between. The CDR3 totals 14 residues. CDR3 nucleotide sequence: TGTGCCAGCAGCTCTGGAGGGGCGAGGGAGACCCAGTACTTC. This translates into CASSSGGARETQYF. Looking up the rest from reference TRBV11-3 and TRBJ2-5 gives the full variable domain: EAGVVQSPRYKIIEKKQPVAFWCNPISGHNTLYWYLQNLGQGPELLIRYENEEAVDDSQLPKDRFSAERLKGVDSTLKIQPAELGDSAVYLCASSSGGARETQYFGPGTRLLVL.

This chain links TRBV6-4 with TRBJ2-1, with D possibly matching TRBD2 (5 bases). The length of the CDR3 is 15 residues. Germline V lookup: CDR1 MRHNA, CDR2 SNTAGT. The V and J ends lost 4 bases and 7 bases respectively, with 17 bases between them. Here the CDR3 reads CASSVDLGVGNEQFF. CDR3 nucleotide sequence: TGTGCCAGCAGTGTTGATTTGGGAGTAGGTAATGAGCAGTTCTTC.

V usage is TRBV7-2 and J usage is TRBJ1-3; the D gene is possibly TRBD1 (5 bases). The length of the CDR3 is 15 residues. Germline V gene data show CDR1 as SGHTA and CDR2 as FQGNSA. Trimming removed 5 bases from V and 0 bases from J, with 11 bases in between. For the CDR3, the DNA is TGTGCCAGCAGCGTGGTTAGGGGCTCTGGAAACACCATATATTTT. Translating it yields CASSVVRGSGNTIYF.

V gene TRBV27 combines with J gene TRBJ1-2; TRBD1 might be the D (5 bases). The CDR3 loop spans 12 amino acids. Germline CDR1 is MNHEY and CDR2 is SMNVEV (reference sequence). Trimming left V 6 bases short and J 2 bases short, with 7 bases between. The CDR3 here is CASRHRNYGYTF. CDR3 nucleotides: TGTGCCAGCAGGCACAGGAACTATGGCTACACCTTC.

The chain joins TRBV28 to TRBJ2-1, with TRBD1 identical over 7 bases. The V gene end was trimmed by 7 bases and the J gene end by 3 bases; junction bases not matched to a gene: 6. The CDR3 is made up of 14 amino acids. Germline V gives CDR1 MDHEN, CDR2 SYDVKM. CDR3 in DNA: TGTGCCAGCATCAGAGACAGGGACTACAATGAGCAGTTCTTC. Translating gives CASIRDRDYNEQFF.

The CDR3 sequence: CASSSGGVNEQFF. CDR3 in DNA: TGCGCCAGCAGCTCGGGTGGCGTTAATGAGCAGTTCTTC. V usage is TRBV5-1 and J usage is TRBJ2-1; D gene unclear. Germline V gene data show CDR1 as SGHRS and CDR2 as YFSETQ. The CDR3 spans 13 residues. The V and J ends lost 3 bases and 7 bases respectively, with 11 bases between them.

This chain links TRBV11-1 with TRBJ2-3; D might be TRBD2 (6 bases). V lost 1 base and J 7 bases, leaving 15 bases between the germline ends. The CDR3 spans 15 residues. The germline V gene has CDR1 SGHAT and CDR2 FQDESV (reference sequence). The CDR3, as DNA: TGTGCCAGCAGCTTAGAACTAGCTGCCGGGCATACGCAGTATTTT. Protein: CASSLELAAGHTQYF.

V and J are TRBV11-1 and TRBJ2-7; 11 bases match TRBD2. The length of the CDR3 is 17 residues. With 5 bases clipped from V and 0 bases from J, the junction kept 9 bases outside the gene matches. The V gene's germline CDR1 is SGHAT and CDR2 FQDESV (reference sequence). The CDR3 DNA sequence: TGTGCCAGCAGCCAAATTTACGGGACTAGCGGCTCCTACGAGCAGTACTTC. This gives the protein CASSQIYGTSGSYEQYF.

The rearrangement links TRBV25-1 to TRBJ2-7; maybe TRBD2 (5 bases). The germline V gene encodes CDR1 MGHDK and CDR2 SYGVNS. CDR3 size: 13 residues. The V end was cut by 0 bases, the J end by 3 bases, with 6 bases between. This CDR3 reads CASSEYGVYEQYF. Here the CDR3 DNA reads TGTGCCAGCAGTGAATACGGGGTCTACGAGCAGTACTTC.

The chain recombines TRBV28 with TRBJ2-7; 13 nucleotides align to TRBD2. Looked up from germline, CDR1 is MDHEN and CDR2 is SYDVKM. There are 15 residues in the CDR3. Losses at the gene ends were 4 bases for V and 2 bases for J; bases not matched to a gene: 2. The chain's CDR3 is CASSSGTSGAYEQYF. The CDR3, as DNA: TGTGCCAGCAGTTCGGGGACTAGCGGGGCCTACGAGCAGTACTTC.

This clone showed up just a few times. The J gene is TRBJ1-5, the V gene TRBV7-9; 7 bases match TRBD1. The V gene's germline CDR1 is SEHNR and CDR2 FQNEAQ (reference sequence). With 4 bases clipped from V and 2 bases from J, the junction kept 2 bases outside the gene matches. The CDR3 extends over 14 amino acids. The CDR3 coding sequence is TGTGCCAGCAGCTCCACAGGGGGCAATCAGCCCCAGCATTTT. It yields the protein CASSSTGGNQPQHF.

The chain employs TRBV29-1 and TRBJ2-7; 11 bases agree with TRBD1. The germline V gene encodes CDR1 SQVTM and CDR2 ANQGSEA. The CDR3 sequence is 17 residues long. V was pared by 3 bases and J by 2 bases, with 12 bases of the junction left unmatched. Here the CDR3 DNA reads TGCAGCGTTGAGGGGACAGGGGGACTTCCTGGGGCCTACGAGCAGTACTTC. Protein sequence: CSVEGTGGLPGAYEQYF.

The rearrangement joins TRBV10-3 to TRBJ2-2; 10 positions agree with TRBD2. V shed 8 bases, J shed 1 base, and the junction held 7 bases outside the gene matches. From germline, CDR1 is ENHRY and CDR2 SYGVKD. This CDR3 has 16 amino acids. In DNA form, the CDR3 reads TGTGCCATCGCGGCTAGCGGGAGCCGGAACACCGGGGAGCTGTTTTTT. It translates to CAIAASGSRNTGELFF.

CDR3 residues: CATQGVYGYTF. In DNA, the CDR3 is TGTGCCACTCAGGGGGTATATGGCTACACCTTC. This chain links TRBV10-3 with TRBJ1-2, with TRBD1 matching 7 bases. Trimming took 10 bases from V and 5 from J; bases not matched to a gene: 4. This CDR3 is 11 amino acids long. Germline CDR1 and CDR2: ENHRY and SYGVKD.

The chain carries TRBV29-1 and TRBJ1-2; TRBD1 might be the D (5 bases). The V gene lost 6 bases and the J gene lost 8 bases, with 13 bases spanning the gap. Germline lookup yields CDR1 SQVTM and CDR2 ANQGSEA. This CDR3 has 11 amino acids. Here the CDR3 DNA reads TGCAGCGTCGCCTCAGGGAACGGCTACACCTTC. Protein sequence: CSVASGNGYTF. The complete variable domain, with remaining parts taken from reference TRBV29-1 and TRBJ1-2, reads SAVISQKPSRDICQRGTSLTIQCQVDSQVTMMFWYRQQPGQSLTLIATANQGSEATYESGFVIDKFPISRPNLTFSTLTVSNMSPEDSSIYLCSVASGNGYTFGSGTRLTVV.

V and J are TRBV30 and TRBJ2-7, with 7 bases fitting TRBD2. The germline CDR1 and CDR2 sequences are GTSNPN and SVGIG (reference sequence). J lost 0 bases, V lost 1 base, and 6 bases had no gene match. The CDR3 runs to 15 residues. The CDR3, as DNA: TGTGCCTGGAGTGAGGGGAGGGCGTTCTCCTACGAGCAGTACTTC. Translating it yields CAWSEGRAFSYEQYF.

This clone was recorded only once. The chain employs TRBV27 and TRBJ2-5; D may be TRBD1 (6 bases). The CDR3 has 15 residues. Trimming took off 5 bases at V and 0 bases at J, with 13 bases between the two ends. The V gene's germline CDR1 is MNHEY and CDR2 SMNVEV (reference sequence). In DNA, the CDR3 is TGTGCCAGCAGTACAGGGTTATTATACCAAGAGACCCAGTACTTC. Protein product: CASSTGLLYQETQYF.